The 5 T cell receptor beta chains given below trace back to one sample, sequenced in a study of persistence of HIV-infected CD4 T cells. Their antigens remain unidentified. The immunoSEQ assay was version 4, run in survey mode. Repertoires were generated with immunoSEQ multiplex PCR, while TCRdb's copy carries only in-frame clones and drops some. The sample carries around 40,000 clones, 88% recorded once. Nonspecific anti-CD3/anti-CD28 bead stimulation represents the broad CD4+ T cell repertoire. Sorting selected CD4+ T cells upregulating both CD40 ligand and CD69. The sequencing used CD4+ T cells sorted from PBMCs after roughly 17-hour stimulation, collected from a patient who received antiretroviral therapy. The receptor set was obtained from an adult woman with HIV who was CMV-seropositive.

On this clone: Different DNA sequences within this sample yield the same CDR3. The chain links TRBV12-5 to TRBJ2-3; D unclear. The CDR3 runs 13 residues. V was trimmed by 3 bases and J by 1 base, leaving 5 bases between them. CDR1 is LGHNT, CDR2 FRNRAP, per germline. The CDR3: CASGFTGTDTQYF. DNA of the CDR3: TGTGCTAGTGGTTTTACGGGCACAGATACGCAGTATTTT.

The V call is TRBV19, the J call TRBJ1-1; the D gene is possibly TRBD1 (6 bases). The germline gives CDR1 LNHDA, CDR2 SQIVND (reference sequence). V was pared by 7 bases and J by 5 bases, with 17 bases between. The CDR3 is 14 residues long. The CDR3 is CASTYSGRGTEAFF. The CDR3 nucleotides read TGTGCCAGTACCTACTCCGGAAGGGGGACTGAAGCTTTCTTT.

The chain combines TRBV5-1 with TRBJ2-1, with TRBD2 as a possible D gene (6 bases). This CDR3 is 15 amino acids long. CDR1 SGHRS and CDR2 YFSETQ come from the germline V gene. Trimming removed 5 bases at V and 6 bases at J, with 18 bases between. CDR3 DNA sequence: TGCGCCAGCAGTCTTCAACGTGGGGGAGGCAATGAGCAGTTCTTC. It is translated as CASSLQRGGGNEQFF.

CDR3 DNA sequence: TGTGCCAGTAACCGACAGGGGAATTCACCCCTCCACTTT. Residues: CASNRQGNSPLHF. This chain connects TRBV6-5 to TRBJ1-6; 8 bases map to TRBD1. CDR3 length: 13 residues. Trimming cost V 9 bases and J 7 bases; bases outside gene matches: 5. The germline V gene has CDR1 MNHEY and CDR2 SVGAGI.

This sequence joins TRBV7-6 and TRBJ1-4, with D maybe TRBD1 (5 bases). Germline assignment: CDR1 SGHVS and CDR2 FNYEAQ. The CDR3 extends over 14 amino acids. Deletions cut 6 bases from V and 7 bases from J, with 15 bases between. CDR3 sequence reads: CASRGPAWGEKLFF. The CDR3 DNA reads TGTGCCAGCAGGGGGCCGGCTTGGGGTGAAAAACTGTTTTTT.